The next 27 T cell receptor beta chains were all read from a single sample in a study of shared clonotypes between healthy human individuals (dated by TCRdb to between 2020 and 2021). Receptor libraries were prepared by the immunoSEQ multiplex PCR assay. Drawn from immuneACCESS, this table holds only the in-frame rearrangements with V and J called that TCRdb kept. Clones are partly lost; checked studies trace under half to an unresolved V gene and leave the rest unexplained. Across this sample there are 850,000 to 1,100,000 clones, with 70% to 85% seen only once. The leading ten clones occupy approximately 0.9% of the sample. Sequences were obtained from memory CD4+ T cells from PBMCs. This sample's cell subset or site label indicates: CD45RA-negative fraction. Every receptor here comes from a man younger than 30 in good health. Some clones in this sample may be carry-over from other donors' samples.

The chain couples TRBV19 to TRBJ1-5, with D possibly TRBD1 on 6 matching bases. This CDR3 comprises 16 residues. The V gene lost 6 bases and the J gene lost 3 bases, with 18 bases spanning the gap. Germline lookup yields CDR1 LNHDA and CDR2 SQIVND (reference sequence). CDR3 DNA sequence: TGTGCCAGTAGAGAACAGGGCAGGGGCACCAATCAGCCCCAGCATTTT. This sequence encodes CASREQGRGTNQPQHF. The full variable domain, completed using reference TRBV19 and TRBJ1-5, is DGGITQSPKYLFRKEGQNVTLSCEQNLNHDAMYWYRQDPGQGLRLIYYSQIVNDFQKGDIAEGYSVSREKKESFPLTVTSAQKNPTAFYLCASREQGRGTNQPQHFGDGTRLSIL.

The chain carries TRBV2 and TRBJ1-2; D gene ambiguous. Deletions cut 1 base from V and 8 bases from J, with 11 bases between. The CDR3 consists of 13 residues. Germline V gives CDR1 SNHLY, CDR2 FYNNEI. CDR3: CASSEGVRRGYTF. The DNA for the CDR3 is TGTGCCAGCAGTGAAGGTGTCAGGAGGGGCTACACCTTC.

The chain employs TRBV5-1 and TRBJ2-2; D is perhaps TRBD1 (6 bases). Trimming removed 4 bases at V and 6 bases at J, with 13 bases between. CDR1 and CDR2 from the germline V gene are SGHRS and YFSETQ. This CDR3 is 14 amino acids long. This chain's CDR3 is CASSTGTSAGELFF. CDR3 in DNA: TGCGCCAGCAGCACAGGGACATCAGCCGGGGAGCTGTTTTTT.

The CDR3 coding sequence is TGTGCCAGTAGTCCTCCTAGCCCCTACCCGGGGGCCTACGAGCAGTACTTC. This sequence encodes CASSPPSPYPGAYEQYF. This chain connects TRBV19 to TRBJ2-7, with D possibly matching TRBD2 (6 bases). The CDR3 runs to 17 residues. Germline V gives CDR1 LNHDA, CDR2 SQIVND (reference sequence). V shed 5 bases and J shed 2 bases, with 22 bases lying between them.

A note on this clone: Since no conserved phenylalanine or tryptophan closes the CDR3, a read error is the likely cause. The rearrangement uses TRBV6-5 and TRBJ2-7; possibly TRBD1 for D (5 bases). The CDR3 contains 15 residues. Germline loops: CDR1 MNHEY, CDR2 SVGAGI. Trimming shortened V by 6 bases and J by 0 bases, and 15 bases separated the two germline ends. In DNA form, the CDR3 reads TGTGCCAGCAGGACGACAGTTGCCAGCTCCTACGAGCAGTACCTC. This gives the protein CASRTTVASSYEQYL.

V is TRBV28 and J is TRBJ2-5; D not resolved. Germline V lookup: CDR1 MDHEN, CDR2 SYDVKM. The CDR3 is made up of 11 amino acids. Trimming cost V 6 bases and J 5 bases, with 7 bases left between them. CDR3 DNA sequence: TGTGCCAGCAGCTCCGCGGAGACCCAGTACTTC. Its translation: CASSSAETQYF.

This clone was observed at least ten times. Within the sample, other DNA sequences also encode this same CDR3. The rearrangement joins TRBV27 to TRBJ2-3; TRBD2 is a possible D gene (5 bases). There are 15 residues in the CDR3. Germline loops: CDR1 MNHEY, CDR2 SMNVEV (reference sequence). The ends were cut back, 5 bases at V and 4 bases at J, with 16 bases in the middle. The chain's CDR3 is CASSQDLGGADTQYF. CDR3 nucleotide sequence: TGTGCCAGCAGTCAAGATCTAGGAGGAGCAGATACGCAGTATTTT.

This chain joins TRBV18 and TRBJ2-1, with 13 bases matching TRBD2. The ends lost 1 base at V and 0 bases at J; junction bases unmatched: 6. This CDR3 comprises 19 residues. The germline V gene has CDR1 KGHSH and CDR2 LQKENI. The CDR3 spells CASSPLTLAGGSSYNEQFF. In DNA, the CDR3 is TGTGCCAGCTCACCACTAACACTAGCGGGAGGGAGCTCCTACAATGAGCAGTTCTTC.

The chain couples TRBV19 to TRBJ1-5, with D possibly TRBD1 on 5 matching bases. Trimming removed 0 bases at V and 7 bases at J, with 19 bases between. The CDR3 is made up of 17 amino acids. Germline V lookup: CDR1 LNHDA, CDR2 SQIVND (reference sequence). DNA of the CDR3: TGTGCCAGTAGTATAGATTCAATTCGTTCGGGGACCCAGCCCCAGCATTTT. Translating it yields CASSIDSIRSGTQPQHF.

This chain links TRBV19 with TRBJ1-5, with D perhaps TRBD1 (6 bases). The V end lost 5 bases, the J end lost 3 bases, and 23 bases lay between the germline ends. The germline V gene encodes CDR1 LNHDA and CDR2 SQIVND (reference sequence). This CDR3 has 18 residues. In nucleotides, the CDR3 is TGTGCCAGTAGTTCGAGGGGGGTGGACAGCCATACCAATCAGCCCCAGCATTTT. Amino acids: CASSSRGVDSHTNQPQHF.

Written as DNA, the CDR3 is TGTGCCAGCAGCTTGGACAGGAATGGGAATGAGCAGTTCTTC. Its protein is CASSLDRNGNEQFF. The rearrangement joins TRBV5-4 to TRBJ2-1; maybe TRBD1 (5 bases). The CDR3 spans 14 residues. Germline-derived CDR1 and CDR2 are SGHNT and YYREEE (reference sequence). V gave up 0 bases and J gave up 7 bases, with 11 bases separating them.

V usage is TRBV5-1 and J usage is TRBJ1-1; TRBD1 matches 7 bases. The CDR3 sequence is 14 residues long. The V segment lost 1 base and the J segment 1 base; nucleotides outside the gene matches: 1. CDR1 and CDR2 from the germline V gene are SGHRS and YFSETQ. In DNA, the CDR3 is TGCGCCAGCAGCTTGACAGGGGAGAACACTGAAGCTTTCTTT. Amino acid sequence: CASSLTGENTEAFF.

This rearrangement joins TRBV10-3 to TRBJ1-1; 7 bases agree with TRBD1. Per germline, CDR1 ENHRY and CDR2 SYGVKD. With V trimmed by 3 bases and J by 4 bases, 8 bases remained unmatched. The CDR3 sequence is 15 residues long. CDR3 coding DNA: TGTGCCATCAGTGATTCGACAGGGACGGGCACTGAAGCTTTCTTT. Translated: CAISDSTGTGTEAFF.

The chain carries TRBV5-1 and TRBJ1-2, with 8 bases lining up with TRBD1. The CDR3 extends over 16 amino acids. V trimming: 3 bases; J trimming: 5 bases; junction bases outside the gene matches: 12. CDR1 is SGHRS, CDR2 YFSETQ, per germline. The CDR3 coding sequence is TGCGCCAGCAGCTCCAACCCCGGGACAGGAGGATATGGCTACACCTTC. The encoded protein is CASSSNPGTGGYGYTF. Drawing the rest from reference TRBV5-1 and TRBJ1-2, the complete variable domain is KAGVTQTPRYLIKTRGQQVTLSCSPISGHRSVSWYQQTPGQGLQFLFEYFSETQRNKGNFPGRFSGRQFSNSRSEMNVSTLELGDSALYLCASSSNPGTGGYGYTFGSGTRLTVV.

The chain couples TRBV28 to TRBJ1-2, with TRBD1 as a possible D gene (6 bases). The V gene lost 8 bases and the J gene lost 4 bases, with 17 bases spanning the gap. Germline CDR1 and CDR2: MDHEN and SYDVKM. The CDR3 contains 14 residues. The CDR3 DNA reads as TGTGCCAGCCGTCGACCTGAGGGGGTCTATGGCTACACCTTC. Translation: CASRRPEGVYGYTF.

This chain connects TRBV27 to TRBJ2-1; 13 bases match TRBD2. Germline CDR1 MNHEY, CDR2 SMNVEV (reference sequence). Losses at the gene ends were 6 bases for V and 7 bases for J; bases not matched to a gene: 21. The CDR3 length is 20 residues. CDR3 region: CASSIIRTSGSMGVRNEQFF. The CDR3 DNA reads as TGTGCCAGCAGCATAATTCGGACTAGCGGGAGTATGGGGGTACGGAATGAGCAGTTCTTC.

The rearrangement joins TRBV2 to TRBJ1-5, with a weak D call TRBD1 (6 bases). Germline V gene sequence: CDR1 SNHLY, CDR2 FYNNEI. The CDR3 is made up of 15 amino acids. The V gene lost 3 bases and the J gene lost 3 bases, with 12 bases spanning the gap. This chain's CDR3 is CASSEGHRDNQPQHF. CDR3 sequence (DNA): TGTGCCAGCAGTGAGGGACACAGGGACAATCAGCCCCAGCATTTT.

The genes are TRBV11-1 and TRBJ2-5; D might be TRBD2 (6 bases). The CDR3 sequence is 15 residues long. The germline gives CDR1 SGHAT, CDR2 FQDESV (reference sequence). V was trimmed by 5 bases and J by 5 bases, leaving 18 bases between them. The CDR3 DNA is TGTGCCAGCAGCCCGGGCGGGGAGTTCCGGGAGACCCAGTACTTC. This codes for CASSPGGEFRETQYF.

The CDR3 loop reads CASSKVAGIAYEQYF. The DNA of the CDR3 is TGTGCCAGCTCGAAGGTAGCGGGGATCGCCTACGAGCAGTACTTC. This chain connects TRBV18 to TRBJ2-7; 8 nucleotides line up with TRBD2. The germline V gene has CDR1 KGHSH and CDR2 LQKENI. The trim removed 6 bases at V and 2 bases at J, leaving 9 bases unmatched. The CDR3 runs 15 residues.

The genes are TRBV5-6 and TRBJ2-7; D perhaps matches TRBD2 (5 bases). Per germline, CDR1 SGHDT and CDR2 YYEEEE. The CDR3 length is 13 residues. V was cut by 3 bases and J by 5 bases, with 12 bases left in between. The CDR3 here is CASSSGSTNEQYF. The CDR3 region has the DNA TGTGCCAGCAGCTCTGGGAGCACTAACGAGCAGTACTTC.

This chain links TRBV4-2 with TRBJ1-1; D uncertain. The germline V gene has CDR1 LGHNA and CDR2 YNFKEQ. The CDR3 runs 15 residues. The V end was cut by 0 bases, the J end by 3 bases, with 11 bases between. CDR3 sequence (DNA): TGTGCCAGCAGCCAAGAGTCGGTCCGGTACACTGAAGCTTTCTTT. Its protein is CASSQESVRYTEAFF.

The chain has TRBV5-1 and TRBJ1-4; maybe TRBD1 (5 bases). The CDR3 loop spans 14 amino acids. Trimming took 4 bases from V and 8 from J, leaving 15 bases between them. Looked up from germline, CDR1 is SGHRS and CDR2 is YFSETQ. The CDR3 loop reads CASSRLGGGEKLFF. The CDR3 DNA reads as TGCGCCAGCAGCCGCCTGGGGGGTGGCGAAAAACTGTTTTTT.

V and J are TRBV4-1 and TRBJ2-7; TRBD1 matches at 7 bases. The CDR3 runs 15 residues. Germline V gene lookup returns CDR1 MGHRA and CDR2 YSYEKL. After removal of 0 bases from V and 3 bases from J, the junction contained 5 bases not matched to a gene. The CDR3 nucleotides are TGCGCCAGCAGCCAAGAACAGGGGAGAGGCTACGAGCAGTACTTC. This sequence encodes CASSQEQGRGYEQYF.

The chain recombines TRBV6-5 with TRBJ2-7; TRBD2 matches at 13 bases. This CDR3 region has 16 residues. Germline CDR1 MNHEY, CDR2 SVGAGI. Losses at the gene ends were 2 bases for V and 9 bases for J; bases not matched to a gene: 10. This CDR3 reads CASSYGLAGEVKVQYF. The CDR3 coding sequence is TGTGCCAGCAGTTACGGACTAGCGGGAGAGGTAAAGGTGCAGTACTTC.

The chain is built from TRBV18 and TRBJ1-3; TRBD1 is a possible D gene (6 bases). Deletions cut 4 bases from V and 3 bases from J, with 7 bases between. The CDR3 has 13 residues. CDR1 is KGHSH and CDR2 is LQKENI in the germline V gene. This chain's CDR3 is CASSRQDGNTIYF. The CDR3 DNA reads TGTGCCAGCTCACGACAGGATGGAAACACCATATATTTT. Based on the CDR3 plus reference TRBV18 and TRBJ1-3, the full variable domain is NAGVMQNPRHLVRRRGQEARLRCSPMKGHSHVYWYRQLPEEGLKFMVYLQKENIIDESGMPKERFSAEFPKEGPSILRIQQVVRGDSAAYFCASSRQDGNTIYFGEGSWLTVV.

The V and J genes are TRBV11-1 and TRBJ1-4; D call uncertain. This CDR3 contains 18 residues. The germline gives CDR1 SGHAT, CDR2 FQDESV (reference sequence). V was shortened by 5 bases and J by 0 bases, with 19 bases between the two germline ends. The CDR3, as DNA: TGTGCCAGCAGCCCGGGGAAGCGGACTATCCCAACTAATGAAAAACTGTTTTTT. Translating it yields CASSPGKRTIPTNEKLFF.

The rearrangement links TRBV19 to TRBJ1-5, with 12 bases aligning to TRBD1. The CDR3 is made up of 17 amino acids. Germline CDR1 reads LNHDA; CDR2 reads SQIVND (reference sequence). After removal of 9 bases from V and 4 bases from J, the junction contained 13 bases not matched to a gene. CDR3 loop: CASLDRDRGRRNQPQHF. Written as DNA, the CDR3 is TGTGCCAGCCTTGACCGGGACAGGGGGCGAAGAAATCAGCCCCAGCATTTT.